A selection of T cell receptor beta chains follows, all from one sample in a study of blood T cell repertoires in COVID-19. The protocol was immunoSEQ multiplex PCR, while the TCRdb copy is restricted to in-frame clones and leaves out a portion. This table holds 200,000 to 300,000 clones, more than 70% found once. Sequenced material: PBMCs or T cells enriched from blood (not recorded which). The receptors shown here come from a woman aged 40 to 55 with acute COVID-19. Each CDR3 is given with its conserved first and last residue. The D gene is left open where the match is weak. Clone size is stated in some rows and not others, as once, few, many or a class when expanded.

>TRBV19|TRBJ1-1|NA|NA
TGTGCCAGTAGTATAACCGGGACAAAGAACACTGAAGCTTTCTTT
CASSITGTKNTEAFF
>TRBV7-2|TRBJ2-3|TRBD2|NA
TGTGCCAGCAGCCCAGAGGGGTGGGGACTAGCGAGAATCACAGATACGCAGTATTTT
CASSPEGWGLARITDTQYF
>TRBV6-6|TRBJ2-5|NA|NA
TGTGCCAGCACAGGGGTCCAAGAGACCCAGTACTTC
CASTGVQETQYF
>TRBV7-9|TRBJ2-2|NA|few
TGTGCCAGCAGCTTAATAAGCGGATTCGGGGAGCTGTTTTTT
CASSLISGFGELFF
>TRBV19|TRBJ1-3|TRBD1|NA
TGTGCCAGTAGTACGGACAGGGGGCGTTCATCCCTCTCTGGAAACACCATATATTTT
CASSTDRGRSSLSGNTIYF
>TRBV11-3|TRBJ1-1|NA|NA
TGTGCCAGCAGCTTACAGGGTAATGAAGCTTTCTTT
CASSLQGNEAFF
>TRBV11-2|TRBJ1-6|TRBD1|NA
TGTGCCAGCAGCTCAGGACAGGCGAATAATTCACCCCTCCACTTT
CASSSGQANNSPLHF
>TRBV5-1|TRBJ1-2|NA|NA
TGCGCCAGCAGCTTGGTCCAGGATTATGGCTACACCTTC
CASSLVQDYGYTF
>TRBV6-4|TRBJ1-2|TRBD1|NA
TGTGCCAGCAGTGCCGACAGGGGGTATGGCTACACCTTC
CASSADRGYGYTF
>TRBV2|TRBJ1-5|TRBD1|NA
TGTGCCAGCCAGGGGGCGCGGGGCAATCAGCCCCAGCATTTT
CASQGARGNQPQHF
>TRBV6-5|TRBJ2-7|NA|NA
TGTGCCAGCAGCGGCGGGGGCCTCTCCTACGAGCAGTACTTC
CASSGGGLSYEQYF
>TRBV19|TRBJ2-2|NA|NA
TGTGCCAGTAAGTGGGGGACTAACACCGGGGAGCTGTTTTTT
CASKWGTNTGELFF
>TRBV3-1/TRBV3-2|TRBJ2-1|NA|NA
TGTGCCAGCAGCCAAGATTGGGGGGGGGCCAGGAATGAGCAGTTCTTC
CASSQDWGGARNEQFF
>TRBV30|TRBJ2-2|TRBD1|NA
TGTGCCTGGAGGGGTATCGGGGACAGGGGGATCACCGGGGAGCTGTTTTTT
CAWRGIGDRGITGELFF
>TRBV5-1|TRBJ2-1|TRBD2|NA
TGCGCCAGCAGCTTGGACACTAGCGGGGGGGTTTTAAATGAGCAGTTCTTC
CASSLDTSGGVLNEQFF
>TRBV18|TRBJ2-7|TRBD2|NA
TGTGCCAGCTCACTCACGGGGGGGTTATACGAGCAGTACTTC
CASSLTGGLYEQYF
>TRBV7-2|TRBJ1-5|NA|NA
TGTGCCAGCAGCTTATCCGGGGAACAGCCCCAGCATTTT
CASSLSGEQPQHF
>TRBV7-2|TRBJ2-2|NA|few
TGTGCCAGCAGATGGATGGAGGTCGGGGAGCTGTTTTTT
CASRWMEVGELFF
>TRBV6-1|TRBJ1-2|NA|NA
TGTGCCAGCAGTCCCGGGACAAGGGGTGGCTACACCTTC
CASSPGTRGGYTF
>TRBV5-1|TRBJ2-1|NA|NA
TGCGCCAGCAGCTTGGTGCCGGGGGTGGACAATGAGCAGTTCTTC
CASSLVPGVDNEQFF
>TRBV2|TRBJ1-1|TRBD1|NA
TGTGCCAGCAGTCCTATAGGGACAGCGAACACTGAAGCTTTCTTT
CASSPIGTANTEAFF
>TRBV19|TRBJ1-5|NA|NA
TGTGCCAGTAGTATAAATGGGCTCCCCTCTACCTCGGAGCATTTT
CASSINGLPSTSEHF
>TRBV4-1|TRBJ1-2|NA|few
TGCGCCAGCAGCAATTCGGGAATAGAATCCAACTATGGCTACACCTTC
CASSNSGIESNYGYTF
>TRBV29-1|TRBJ2-7|TRBD1|NA
TGCAGCGGGATTAGACAGGGCAACGAGCAGTACTTC
CSGIRQGNEQYF
>TRBV7-9|TRBJ1-1|NA|NA
TGTGCCAGCAGCTTAGTGGCAGAAATGAACACTGAAGCTTTCTTT
CASSLVAEMNTEAFF
>TRBV9|TRBJ2-3|NA|NA
TGTGCCAGCAGCCTTCCAAACCGGGATACGCAGTATTTT
CASSLPNRDTQYF
>TRBV18|TRBJ2-3|NA|NA
TGTGCCAGCTCACATAGCCGGCCAGATACGCAGTATTTT
CASSHSRPDTQYF
>TRBV18|TRBJ2-1|NA|NA
TGTGCCAGCTCACGGTCCAGGGTAATTAATAACAATGAGCAGTTCTTC
CASSRSRVINNNEQFF
>TRBV5-6|TRBJ1-2|NA|NA
TGTGCCAGCAGCTTGTGGGGGACTTATGGCTACACCTTC
CASSLWGTYGYTF
>TRBV6-5|TRBJ2-7|NA|NA
TGTGCCAGCAGGGGCCTGGGGCAGTACTTC
CASRGLGQYF
>TRBV6-4|TRBJ2-5|NA|NA
TGTGCCAGCAGTGACCCTGGAGGGTACCAAGAGACCCAGTACTTC
CASSDPGGYQETQYF
>TRBV3-1/TRBV3-2|TRBJ2-2|NA|once
TGTGCCAGCAGCCCCGACAGCGTTCAGACCGGGGAGCTGTTTTTT
CASSPDSVQTGELFF
>TRBV5-4|TRBJ1-2|NA|NA
TGTGCCAGCAGCTCCGGGACTGATTATGGCTACACCTTC
CASSSGTDYGYTF
>TRBV3-1/TRBV3-2|TRBJ2-3|TRBD2|NA
TGTGCCAGCAGCCTCTGGACTAGCGGGAGTTCCTCAGATACGCAGTATTTT
CASSLWTSGSSSDTQYF
>TRBV5-6|TRBJ1-2|TRBD1|once
TGTGCCAGCAGCCTGGACAGGGGGCGTCGTGGCTACACCTTC
CASSLDRGRRGYTF
>TRBV30|TRBJ1-2|TRBD1|NA
TGTGCCTGGAATGGGGACAGGGGGAGTCCCTATGGCTACACCTTC
CAWNGDRGSPYGYTF
>TRBV10-1|TRBJ2-1|NA|once
TGCGCCAGCAGCAAGGGCAGGGATAATGACAATGAGCAGTTCTTC
CASSKGRDNDNEQFF
>TRBV7-2|TRBJ1-3|NA|NA
TGTGCCAGCAGCTTAGAGGGGATCTCTGGAAACACCATATATTTT
CASSLEGISGNTIYF
>TRBV6-5|TRBJ1-1|NA|NA
TGTGCCAGCAGGCCCGGGGGGGACAACGGAGCTTTCTTT
CASRPGGDNGAFF
>TRBV7-2|TRBJ2-2|TRBD1|NA
TGTGCCAGCAGCTTAGCGACAGGGCCCGGGGAGCTGTTTTTT
CASSLATGPGELFF
>TRBV5-4|TRBJ2-5|TRBD2|few
TGTGCCAGCAGCATATACACTAGCGGGAGGGGTCAAGAGACCCAGTACTTC
CASSIYTSGRGQETQYF
>TRBV5-5|TRBJ2-5|NA|NA
TGTGCCAGCACCGCGGTGCCGGGGAGAGGCGAAGAGACCCAGTACTTC
CASTAVPGRGEETQYF
>TRBV11-2|TRBJ1-2|NA|NA
TGTGCCAGCAGCGCCGACAAGATCTATGGCTACACCTTC
CASSADKIYGYTF
>TRBV19|TRBJ1-1|TRBD1|many
TGTGCCAGTACCAACAGGGGGCTAGGACCCGAAGCTTTCTTT
CASTNRGLGPEAFF
>TRBV7-9|TRBJ2-3|TRBD2|once
TGTGCCAGCAGCTTAGCGGGGACTAGCGGCACAGATACGCAGTATTTT
CASSLAGTSGTDTQYF
>TRBV9|TRBJ2-1|TRBD2|NA
TGTGCCAGCAGCGTAGTTGGGACTAGCGGGGGTGGACTTGAGCAGTTCTTC
CASSVVGTSGGGLEQFF
>TRBV12-5|TRBJ1-2|NA|NA
TGTGCTAGTGGTTTGGTACACAGGATTAACTATGGCTACACCTTC
CASGLVHRINYGYTF
>TRBV7-8|TRBJ1-2|NA|NA
TGTGCCAGCAGCTTATCGGGGGTTCATGGCTACACCTTC
CASSLSGVHGYTF
>TRBV3-1/TRBV3-2|TRBJ2-4|NA|NA
TGTGCCAGCAGCCAAGATCCGGGGGGACACTTAAACATTCAGTACTTC
CASSQDPGGHLNIQYF
>TRBV7-2|TRBJ1-1|TRBD1|NA
TGTGCCAGCAGCTTCGGACAGGGGGCGCGAGGGACTGAAGCTTTCTTT
CASSFGQGARGTEAFF
>TRBV2|TRBJ2-1|NA|few
TGTGCCAGCAGTTCGGAAGGGCTAGCCAGTATCGAGCAGTTCTTC
CASSSEGLASIEQFF
>TRBV11-2|TRBJ2-1|TRBD2|once
TGTGCCAGCAGCTCAACAGGACTAGCGGGAGCCACTGGGGTCTTC
CASSSTGLAGATGVF
>TRBV18|TRBJ1-1|TRBD1|NA
TGTGCCAGCTCACCTAAGACAGGGGACAGTGAAGCTTTCTTT
CASSPKTGDSEAFF